These 15 T cell receptor beta chains came from one sample sequenced in a study of blood T cell repertoires in COVID-19. Repertoires were generated with immunoSEQ multiplex PCR, while TCRdb's copy carries only in-frame clones and drops some. The table lists about 300,000 clones, 89% of them singletons, with 1.5% to 2% in the top ten. The sequenced material came from peripheral blood. These receptors all come from a woman in her twenties or thirties with COVID-19, enrolled during active disease.

The chain recombines TRBV19 with TRBJ2-1; 8 nucleotides align to TRBD2. This CDR3 has 16 amino acids. Germline V gene sequence: CDR1 LNHDA, CDR2 SQIVND (reference sequence). J gave up 9 bases and V 1 base, and 11 bases lay outside the gene matches. The CDR3 sequence is CASSIGSSGPPGEQFF. The CDR3 DNA follows: TGTGCCAGTAGTATAGGATCTAGCGGGCCCCCGGGTGAGCAGTTCTTC.

The chain couples TRBV6-5 to TRBJ1-1; TRBD1 agrees at 9 bases. From germline, CDR1 is MNHEY and CDR2 SVGAGI. The CDR3 spans 15 residues. The V segment lost 7 bases and the J segment 6 bases; nucleotides outside the gene matches: 12. The CDR3 region has the DNA TGTGCCAGCAACAAAGCCGGGACAGGGTGGCCTGAAGCTTTCTTT. It is translated as CASNKAGTGWPEAFF.

The chain carries TRBV5-4 and TRBJ1-5; D is ambiguous. The germline V and J ends were trimmed by 0 bases and 6 bases, with 7 bases remaining between them. Germline-derived CDR1 and CDR2 are SGHNT and YYREEE (reference sequence). This CDR3 contains 13 residues. CDR3 residues: CASSLDPTQPQHF. The DNA for the CDR3 is TGTGCCAGCAGCTTGGACCCTACTCAGCCCCAGCATTTT.

A word on this clone: This sample also contains other DNA sequences that code for the same CDR3. The gene calls are TRBV19 and TRBJ1-1; weak D call: TRBD1 (6 bases). Trimming stripped 1 base from V and 5 bases from J, with 11 bases between. Germline CDR1 reads LNHDA; CDR2 reads SQIVND (reference sequence). The CDR3 runs to 14 residues. As DNA, the CDR3 is TGTGCCAGTAGTATAGGAGGGGGGGGAACTGAAGCTTTCTTT. This encodes CASSIGGGGTEAFF. The variable domain in full, completed from reference TRBV19 and TRBJ1-1, reads DGGITQSPKYLFRKEGQNVTLSCEQNLNHDAMYWYRQDPGQGLRLIYYSQIVNDFQKGDIAEGYSVSREKKESFPLTVTSAQKNPTAFYLCASSIGGGGTEAFFGQGTRLTVV.

The DNA for the CDR3 is TGCAGCGTTGAAGCGGGGGGCGGGGTGGAGACCCAGTACTTC. Encoded protein: CSVEAGGGVETQYF. The chain combines TRBV29-1 with TRBJ2-5; D is possibly TRBD2 (7 bases). V gave up 1 base and J gave up 5 bases, with 14 bases separating them. The germline CDR1 and CDR2 sequences are SQVTM and ANQGSEA. This CDR3 contains 14 residues.

V is TRBV6-5 and J is TRBJ2-7, with a weak D call TRBD1 (6 bases). This CDR3 contains 14 residues. The germline V gene has CDR1 MNHEY and CDR2 SVGAGI. Trimming shortened V by 5 bases and J by 3 bases, and 14 bases separated the two germline ends. CDR3 DNA: TGTGCCAGCAGTCTGACCGGGACACACTACGAGCAGTACTTC. Translation: CASSLTGTHYEQYF.

This clone occurred once. V and J are TRBV6-1 and TRBJ2-1; D might be TRBD2 (6 bases). This CDR3 spans 14 amino acids. Trimming shortened V by 1 base and J by 9 bases, and 13 bases separated the two germline ends. CDR1 is MNHNS and CDR2 is SASEGT in the germline V gene. The CDR3 coding sequence is TGTGCCAGCAGTGAAGACCCTAGCGTCAGTGAGCAGTTCTTC. Its translation is CASSEDPSVSEQFF.

The chain uses TRBV9 and TRBJ1-1; maybe TRBD1 (6 bases). The CDR3 totals 14 residues. Between the trimmed V and J ends, which lost 2 bases and 3 bases, there was a span of 11 bases. CDR1 SGDLS and CDR2 YYNGEE come from the germline V gene. The CDR3 loop is CASSVGGADTEAFF. The CDR3 nucleotides are TGTGCCAGCAGCGTCGGGGGGGCCGACACTGAAGCTTTCTTT.

This clone appeared once. The sample holds other DNA sequences that translate to the same CDR3. This chain joins TRBV12-3 or TRBV12-4 and TRBJ1-1; D might be TRBD1 (5 bases). V lost 5 bases and J lost 1, with 8 bases in between. The CDR3 is made up of 13 amino acids. CDR3 amino acids: CASSLQGNTEAFF. For the CDR3, the DNA is TGTGCCAGCAGTCTCCAGGGGAACACTGAAGCTTTCTTT.

The chain joins TRBV2 to TRBJ1-2; 8 nucleotides line up with TRBD1. V was pared by 4 bases and J by 0 bases, with 7 bases of the junction left unmatched. The CDR3 spans 16 residues. CDR1 and CDR2 from the germline V gene are SNHLY and FYNNEI. The CDR3 here is CASSVHPTGANYGYTF. Written as DNA, the CDR3 is TGTGCCAGCAGTGTCCACCCGACAGGGGCTAACTATGGCTACACCTTC.

The gene calls are TRBV18 and TRBJ1-6; 8 nucleotides line up with TRBD1. CDR1 is KGHSH, CDR2 LQKENI, per germline. J gave up 5 bases and V 6 bases, and 3 bases lay outside the gene matches. CDR3 length: 14 residues. The CDR3 sequence is CASSPDRDNSPLHF. Written as DNA, the CDR3 is TGTGCCAGCTCTCCGGACAGGGATAATTCACCCCTCCACTTT.

This chain connects TRBV28 to TRBJ2-5; the D is unclear. The CDR3 loop spans 12 amino acids. Germline CDR1 reads MDHEN; CDR2 reads SYDVKM. Trimming removed 5 bases from V and 7 bases from J, with 11 bases in between. CDR3 protein: CASSPSLGTQYF. DNA for the CDR3: TGTGCCAGCAGTCCGAGCCTCGGGACCCAGTACTTC.

This chain joins TRBV4-3 and TRBJ1-3; D is undetermined. The CDR3 loop spans 14 amino acids. Looked up from germline, CDR1 is LGHNA and CDR2 is YSLEER. The V end lost 2 bases, the J end lost 2 bases, and 7 bases lay between the germline ends. The CDR3 sequence is CASSQYITGNTIYF. Written as DNA, the CDR3 is TGCGCCAGCAGCCAATACATAACTGGAAACACCATATATTTT.

The chain joins TRBV12-3 or TRBV12-4 to TRBJ1-2; 11 bases fit TRBD1. Trimming took 8 bases from V and 4 from J; bases not matched to a gene: 3. This CDR3 has 13 residues. The CDR3 sequence is CASGQGAGYGYTF. In nucleotides, the CDR3 is TGTGCCAGCGGACAGGGGGCTGGCTATGGCTACACCTTC.

V is TRBV13 and J is TRBJ2-1; 9 bases agree with TRBD2. Per germline, CDR1 PRHDT and CDR2 FYEKMQ (reference sequence). The CDR3 totals 16 residues. Trimming took 3 bases from V and 5 from J; bases not matched to a gene: 8. As DNA, the CDR3 is TGTGCCAGCAGCTTCCGTAGCGGGGGTCATAACAATGAGCAGTTCTTC. Its translation is CASSFRSGGHNNEQFF.